A selection of T cell receptor beta chains follows, all from one sample in a study of blood T cell repertoires in COVID-19. The method was immunoSEQ multiplex PCR; TCRdb's version includes in-frame clones alone and lacks a portion of them. Of approximately 270,000 clones in the sample, nearly 90% were seen once. The sample taken for sequencing was PBMCs or T cells enriched from blood (not recorded which). The receptors derive from an older woman who had recovered from COVID-19. CDR3s include the opening cysteine and the closing phenylalanine or tryptophan. The order of the fields is D gene, J gene, V gene, clone size, CDR3 DNA, CDR3 protein. D genes are given only for firm matches. Size is stated for part of the rows, as once, few or many counts, or as a class when the clone is expanded.

-	TRBJ1-2	TRBV5-1	-	TGCGCCAGCAGCTTGGAGCCCTTAGCTAACTATGGCTACACCTTC	CASSLEPLANYGYTF
TRBD1	TRBJ1-3	TRBV28	-	TGTGCCAGCAGTCCCGGACAGGGGAGAAACACCATATATTTT	CASSPGQGRNTIYF
-	TRBJ2-5	TRBV7-8	once	TGTGCCAGCAGCTTTTCATGGGGGGGCTTAATCCAAGAGACCCAGTACTTC	CASSFSWGGLIQETQYF
-	TRBJ1-5	TRBV28	once	TGTGCCAGCAGTGCCCTACAAGCAGGGGTCGGCCAGCCCCAGCATTTT	CASSALQAGVGQPQHF
TRBD2	TRBJ2-3	TRBV10-3	few	TGTGCCATCAGTTGGACTAGCGGGAGAGATACGCAGTATTTT	CAISWTSGRDTQYF
-	TRBJ2-1	TRBV6-2/TRBV6-3	-	TGTGCCAGCAGTTACTTAAATGAGCAGTTCTTC	CASSYLNEQFF
TRBD1	TRBJ2-5	TRBV9	-	TGTGCCAGCAGCGTAGTGGCAGGGGGTGGCCAAGAGACCCAGTACTTC	CASSVVAGGGQETQYF
-	TRBJ2-7	TRBV5-1	-	TGCGCCAGCAGCTTGGCACTCCAGGGGTGGTCCTACGAGCAGTACTTC	CASSLALQGWSYEQYF
TRBD1	TRBJ2-7	TRBV13	-	TGTGCCAGCAGCCCCCCCCTGGGAAGGGGGCTTCTGGACGAGCAGTACTTC	CASSPPLGRGLLDEQYF
-	TRBJ1-1	TRBV9	-	TGTGCCAGCAGCGTAGTGTCCCAGACTGAAGCTTTCTTT	CASSVVSQTEAFF
-	TRBJ1-6	TRBV5-5	-	TGTGCCAGCAGCTTGGAACAGCCGAATTCACCCCTCCACTTT	CASSLEQPNSPLHF
-	TRBJ1-1	TRBV6-5	-	TGTGCCAGCAGTCTGGCAGGGATCACTGAAGCTTTCTTT	CASSLAGITEAFF
-	TRBJ1-1	TRBV12-3/TRBV12-4	many	TGTGCCAGCAGTTTAAATCTAAACACTGAAGCTTTCTTT	CASSLNLNTEAFF
TRBD1	TRBJ1-2	TRBV29-1	-	TGCAGCGCCAACCGGGACAGGGGAGAGGGCTACACCTTC	CSANRDRGEGYTF
-	TRBJ1-2	TRBV10-3	-	TGTGCCATCAGTTACCTAAAGGACAGCTTGAACTATGGCTACACCTTC	CAISYLKDSLNYGYTF
-	TRBJ2-7	TRBV9	few	TGTGCCAGCAGCGTTGGTAGCGGAGGGGTCGGCGAGCAGTACTTC	CASSVGSGGVGEQYF
TRBD1	TRBJ2-3	TRBV6-5	-	TGTGCCAGCTGGCCAGGGACAGTCGGAGATACGCAGTATTTT	CASWPGTVGDTQYF
-	TRBJ1-1	TRBV6-6	once	TGTGCCAGCAGTCATCTCTCGGGGAAGAACACTGAAGCTTTCTTT	CASSHLSGKNTEAFF
TRBD1	TRBJ2-7	TRBV6-5	-	TGTGCCAGCAGGACAGGGGGCGCGGGGGAGCAGTACTTC	CASRTGGAGEQYF
-	TRBJ1-6	TRBV10-3	once	TGTGCCATCAGTGAGTCGTCAGGGGAGAATTCACCCCTCCACTTT	CAISESSGENSPLHF
TRBD2	TRBJ2-1	TRBV11-2	-	TGTGCCAGCAGCCCCCCGGGACTAGCGGGGAATGAGCAGTTCTTC	CASSPPGLAGNEQFF
TRBD2	TRBJ2-2	TRBV7-6	few	TGTGCCAGCAGCCCAGCGGGACCGCCCACCGGGGAGCTGTTTTTT	CASSPAGPPTGELFF
TRBD1	TRBJ2-1	TRBV28	-	TGTGCCAGCGTAACGGGACAGACCTACAATGAGCAGTTCTTC	CASVTGQTYNEQFF
-	TRBJ1-1	TRBV7-9	few	TGTGCCAGCAGCTTCAGGACAGAGAACACTGAAGCTTTCTTT	CASSFRTENTEAFF
-	TRBJ2-5	TRBV23-1	-	TGCGCCAGCAGTCAACCTTGGAGGCAAGAGACCCAGTACTTC	CASSQPWRQETQYF
-	TRBJ1-2	TRBV2	-	TGTGCCAGCAGTGAAGCGCTTAGGGGGTATGGCTACACCTTC	CASSEALRGYGYTF
-	TRBJ1-1	TRBV11-3	-	TGTGCCAGCAGCCTGACTATGAACACTGAAGCTTTCTTT	CASSLTMNTEAFF
TRBD1	TRBJ2-7	TRBV15	few	TGTGCCACCAGCTACTTGACAGGGGGCAATTACGAGCAGTACTTC	CATSYLTGGNYEQYF
TRBD2	TRBJ2-1	TRBV10-3	-	TGTGCCATCAGTGAAAGGTCGGTGGGTAGCGGGGGGGCCTACAATGAGCAGTTCTTC	CAISERSVGSGGAYNEQFF
TRBD1	TRBJ2-7	TRBV24-1	-	TGTGCCACCAGTGATTTTGGGACAGGGAGGTACGAGCAGTACTTC	CATSDFGTGRYEQYF
TRBD1	TRBJ1-1	TRBV24-1	few	TGTGCCACCAGCCGACAGGGGGAGACTTTCTTT	CATSRQGETFF
TRBD2	TRBJ2-5	TRBV2	-	TGTGCCAGCAGTACAGGGACTAGCGGGGGGGTATGGGAGACCCAGTACTTC	CASSTGTSGGVWETQYF
TRBD1	TRBJ1-4	TRBV6-5	-	TGTGCCAGCAGTTATTTACAGGGGCGGGAAAAACTGTTTTTT	CASSYLQGREKLFF
-	TRBJ1-6	TRBV7-8	-	TGTGCCAGCAGCTTAGCGCAACCAGGGCGGAATTCACCCCTCCACTTT	CASSLAQPGRNSPLHF
-	TRBJ1-4	TRBV6-2/TRBV6-3	once	TGTGCCAGCAGTCTTCCTTCGCGGACAGAGAATGAAAAACTGTTTTTT	CASSLPSRTENEKLFF
-	TRBJ2-7	TRBV27	-	TGTGCCAGCAGTCGGGGCGGGACCTACGAGCAGTACTTC	CASSRGGTYEQYF
-	TRBJ2-3	TRBV5-1	-	TGCGCCAGCAGCCCGGACTATACGCAGTATTTT	CASSPDYTQYF
TRBD1	TRBJ1-5	TRBV24-1	once	TGTGCCACCAGTGACTCCGGGACAGGCAACTTTAATCAGCCCCAGCATTTT	CATSDSGTGNFNQPQHF
-	TRBJ2-3	TRBV18	once	TGTGCCAGCTCACCGGGAGAGGATACGCAGTATTTT	CASSPGEDTQYF
-	TRBJ2-5	TRBV28	-	TGTGCCAGCGGAAGGACAGATCAAGAGACCCAGTACTTC	CASGRTDQETQYF
TRBD1	TRBJ1-4	TRBV28	-	TGTGCCAGCAGTTCCGGACAGGGGTTTGAAAAACTGTTTTTT	CASSSGQGFEKLFF
-	TRBJ1-6	TRBV11-3	-	TGTGCCAGCAGCTCCGGAGGACAGAATTCACCCCTCCACTTT	CASSSGGQNSPLHF
-	TRBJ2-5	TRBV7-6	-	TGTGCCAGCAGTGTCTGGGGCAAAGAGACCCAGTACTTC	CASSVWGKETQYF
-	TRBJ1-6	TRBV14	few	TGTGCCAGCAGCCAAGATTGGAGTTCACCCCTCCACTTT	CASSQDWSSPLHF
-	TRBJ2-3	TRBV7-2	-	TGTGCCAGCAGCTTAAGGAGGCGTTTGCGGAGCACAGATACGCAGTATTTT	CASSLRRRLRSTDTQYF
-	TRBJ1-4	TRBV5-6	once	TGTGCCAGCAGCTCAGGGCGCCCCAATGAAAAACTGTTTTTT	CASSSGRPNEKLFF
-	TRBJ2-5	TRBV5-1	-	TGCGCCAGCAGTTCTGGATCAGGGGAGACCCAGTACTTC	CASSSGSGETQYF
TRBD1	TRBJ2-5	TRBV25-1	-	TGTGCCAGCAGTGATCATCTGACAGGGGCGTACCAAGAGACCCAGTACTTC	CASSDHLTGAYQETQYF
-	TRBJ1-5	TRBV4-2	-	TGTGCCAGCAGCCAATGGGACTCCCTATCAGAGCCCCAGCATTTT	CASSQWDSLSEPQHF
-	TRBJ1-2	TRBV28	-	TGTGCCAGCAACAGGGACTATGGCTACACCTTC	CASNRDYGYTF
-	TRBJ1-6	TRBV30	-	TGTGCCTGGAGTGTACTCTTCGGGGGAAGGAATAATTCACCCCTCCACTTT	CAWSVLFGGRNNSPLHF